The 25 T cell receptor beta chains below were found in one sample sequenced in a study of blood T cell repertoires in COVID-19. The data were produced by immunoSEQ multiplex PCR, yet TCRdb's version contains in-frame clones alone and is incomplete. The repertoire has over 250,000 clones, about nine tenths of them found once; the top ten carry 2% to 2.5%. Input material: peripheral blood. These TCRs come from a man aged 50-60 years with acute or convalescent COVID-19.

The chain uses TRBV18 and TRBJ2-2, with 7 bases aligning to TRBD2. The junction had 5 bases not matched to a gene; V was cut back by 1 base and J by 3 bases. Per germline, CDR1 KGHSH and CDR2 LQKENI. The CDR3 consists of 16 residues. The CDR3 sequence: CASSPRSSGDTGELFF. CDR3 bases: TGTGCCAGCTCACCACGGTCTAGCGGAGACACCGGGGAGCTGTTTTTT.

The genes are TRBV14 and TRBJ2-1; 11 nucleotides agree with TRBD2. With 2 bases clipped from V and 5 bases from J, the junction kept 8 bases outside the gene matches. The CDR3 is 17 amino acids. Germline V gives CDR1 SGHDN, CDR2 FVKESK. The CDR3, as DNA: TGTGCCAGCAGCCAAAGATTAACTAGCGGGGGAGACAATGAGCAGTTCTTC. It is translated as CASSQRLTSGGDNEQFF.

This chain links TRBV23-1 with TRBJ2-7; 9 positions agree with TRBD1. TRBV23-1 is given ORF status, its function remaining uncertain. The V and J ends lost 6 bases and 5 bases, in that order; junction bases with no gene match: 8. CDR3 length equals 14 residues. The CDR3 is CASRTDRGKHEQYF. CDR3 in DNA: TGCGCCAGCAGAACGGACAGGGGTAAGCACGAGCAGTACTTC.

This chain links TRBV18 with TRBJ2-7; a weak D match, TRBD1 (6 bases). This CDR3 has 14 amino acids. With 3 bases removed from V and 5 bases from J, the gap between germline ends came to 14 bases. Germline-derived CDR1 and CDR2 are KGHSH and LQKENI. CDR3: CASSPATGSHEQYF. The CDR3 DNA follows: TGTGCCAGCTCACCCGCCACAGGGTCCCACGAGCAGTACTTC.

The V call is TRBV6-5, the J call TRBJ1-2; D is possibly TRBD1 (5 bases). The V and J ends lost 6 bases and 8 bases respectively, with 19 bases between them. This CDR3 has 14 amino acids. CDR1 and CDR2 from the germline V gene are MNHEY and SVGAGI. This CDR3 reads CASSSKSADSGYTF. In nucleotides, the CDR3 is TGTGCCAGCAGCTCTAAGTCGGCAGACAGCGGCTACACCTTC.

In regard to this clone: Other DNA sequences of this sample code for an identical CDR3. The chain has TRBV30 and TRBJ1-5, with D hard to call. V shed 0 bases and J shed 2 bases, with 5 bases lying between them. The CDR3 has 13 residues. Germline CDR1 is GTSNPN and CDR2 is SVGIG (reference sequence). The CDR3 sequence: CAWSVHGNQPQHF. DNA for the CDR3: TGTGCCTGGAGTGTACACGGCAATCAGCCCCAGCATTTT.

The rearrangement joins TRBV30 to TRBJ1-5, with D possibly matching TRBD1 (6 bases). The CDR3 is 15 amino acids. From germline, CDR1 is GTSNPN and CDR2 SVGIG (reference sequence). Trimming removed 3 bases at V and 4 bases at J, with 16 bases between. CDR3 in DNA: TGTGCCTGGAGGGCGGCAGGGGCCGGTAATCAGCCCCAGCATTTT. As protein: CAWRAAGAGNQPQHF.

This clone has a single count. The chain employs TRBV6-5 and TRBJ1-1; D not resolved. V was cut by 6 bases and J by 4 bases, with 12 bases left in between. The germline CDR1 and CDR2 sequences are MNHEY and SVGAGI. The CDR3 runs to 13 residues. The CDR3 bases are TGTGCCAGCAGAGGAAATGGAGGCACTGAAGCTTTCTTT. This encodes CASRGNGGTEAFF.

V is TRBV18 and J is TRBJ2-1, with 7 bases lining up with TRBD2. This CDR3 spans 17 amino acids. In germline, CDR1 is KGHSH, CDR2 LQKENI. Losses at the gene ends were 3 bases for V and 6 bases for J; bases not matched to a gene: 14. This CDR3 reads CASSPGLVNLRGNEQFF. The CDR3 DNA reads TGTGCCAGCTCACCCGGACTAGTCAACCTTCGGGGCAATGAGCAGTTCTTC. The full variable domain, completed using reference TRBV18 and TRBJ2-1, is NAGVMQNPRHLVRRRGQEARLRCSPMKGHSHVYWYRQLPEEGLKFMVYLQKENIIDESGMPKERFSAEFPKEGPSILRIQQVVRGDSAAYFCASSPGLVNLRGNEQFFGPGTRLTVL.

V usage is TRBV11-1 and J usage is TRBJ2-3; 11 bases match TRBD1. Germline-derived CDR1 and CDR2 are SGHAT and FQDESV (reference sequence). CDR3 size: 15 residues. With V trimmed by 5 bases and J by 4 bases, 5 bases remained unmatched. This chain's CDR3 is CASSPGQGASDTQYF. The DNA for the CDR3 is TGTGCCAGCAGCCCCGGACAGGGGGCCTCAGATACGCAGTATTTT.

A few counts support this clone. The CDR3 spells CASSPGTGSGLVYGYTF. CDR3 sequence (DNA): TGTGCCAGCAGCCCCGGTACTGGCTCCGGACTAGTCTATGGCTACACCTTC. The J gene is TRBJ1-2, the V gene TRBV7-6; D ambiguous. Trimming left V 5 bases short and J 4 bases short, with 23 bases between. Germline lookup yields CDR1 SGHVS and CDR2 FNYEAQ. The CDR3 spans 17 residues. The entire variable domain, with the rest obtained from reference TRBV7-6 and TRBJ1-2, is as follows: GAGVSQSPRYKVTKRGQDVALRCDPISGHVSLYWYRQALGQGPEFLTYFNYEAQQDKSGLPNDRFSAERPEGSISTLTIQRTEQRDSAMYRCASSPGTGSGLVYGYTFGSGTRLTVV.

The chain joins TRBV11-2 to TRBJ2-3; 8 bases align to TRBD1. V shed 5 bases, J shed 5 bases, and the junction held 3 bases outside the gene matches. Per germline, CDR1 SGHAT and CDR2 FQNNGV. This CDR3 spans 13 amino acids. The DNA of the CDR3 is TGTGCCAGCAGCGTGGACAGGGAAGATACGCAGTATTTT. Translated: CASSVDREDTQYF.

As regards this clone: The junction does not match germline at one end; this may be a read error. This chain uses TRBV28 with TRBJ2-7; D call uncertain. Germline CDR1 MDHEN, CDR2 SYDVKM. The CDR3 has 14 residues. The CDR3 bases are TGTGCCAGCAGTTCCGAGTCATCGTGGGCCCCCCTTAACTTC. It specifies CASSSESSWAPLNF.

The V and J genes are TRBV3-1 (or the pseudogene TRBV3-2) and TRBJ2-1; 7 bases fit TRBD2. Losses at the gene ends were 4 bases for V and 13 bases for J; bases not matched to a gene: 10. The CDR3 length is 13 residues. Germline loops: CDR1 LGHDT, CDR2 YNNKEL (reference sequence). The CDR3 sequence is CASSLLWREGQFF. The CDR3 DNA reads TGTGCCAGCAGCCTCCTGTGGAGGGAGGGTCAGTTCTTC.

The chain links TRBV18 to TRBJ1-6; weak D call: TRBD1 (6 bases). The CDR3 loop spans 14 amino acids. Germline CDR1 reads KGHSH; CDR2 reads LQKENI. V gave up 6 bases and J gave up 10 bases, with 16 bases separating them. The CDR3 nucleotides read TGTGCCAGCTCCGACGTAGGGGGTGGGTCACCCCTCCACTTT. Protein: CASSDVGGGSPLHF. The full variable domain, its missing parts supplied by reference TRBV18 and TRBJ1-6, is NAGVMQNPRHLVRRRGQEARLRCSPMKGHSHVYWYRQLPEEGLKFMVYLQKENIIDESGMPKERFSAEFPKEGPSILRIQQVVRGDSAAYFCASSDVGGGSPLHFGNGTRLTVT.

The rearrangement uses TRBV29-1 and TRBJ2-7; the D gene is possibly TRBD2 (5 bases). Germline lookup yields CDR1 SQVTM and CDR2 ANQGSEA. V lost 6 bases to trimming and J lost 0 bases, with 15 bases between them. The CDR3 runs to 14 residues. This chain's CDR3 is CSVYPSGSSYEQYF. In DNA form, the CDR3 reads TGCAGCGTCTACCCAAGCGGCAGCTCCTACGAGCAGTACTTC.

The chain combines TRBV10-1 with TRBJ2-1; TRBD2 matches at 8 bases. V was pared by 3 bases and J by 10 bases, with 8 bases of the junction left unmatched. The CDR3 is made up of 14 amino acids. Per the germline V gene, CDR1 is WNHNN and CDR2 is SYGVQD (reference sequence). DNA of the CDR3: TGCGCCAGCAGTGAAAGCCCTAGCGGGCGGGAGCAGTTCTTC. It is translated as CASSESPSGREQFF.

The chain recombines TRBV7-9 with TRBJ1-5, with D possibly being TRBD1 (5 bases). CDR1 is SEHNR, CDR2 FQNEAQ, per germline (reference sequence). The V end was cut by 1 base, the J end by 7 bases, with 14 bases between. The CDR3 totals 15 residues. The CDR3 loop is CASSLDGGFGQPQHF. DNA of the CDR3: TGTGCCAGCAGCTTAGACGGGGGATTCGGACAGCCCCAGCATTTT. Looking up the rest from reference TRBV7-9 and TRBJ1-5 gives the full variable domain: DTGVSQNPRHKITKRGQNVTFRCDPISEHNRLYWYRQTLGQGPEFLTYFQNEAQLEKSRLLSDRFSAERPKGSFSTLEIQRTEQGDSAMYLCASSLDGGFGQPQHFGDGTRLSIL.

The chain combines TRBV4-2 with TRBJ1-5, with D uncertain. V lost 0 bases, J lost 10 bases, and 19 bases lay in between. The CDR3 contains 16 residues. Germline values: CDR1 LGHNA, CDR2 YNFKEQ. The CDR3 bases are TGTGCCAGCAGCCAAGATCCTGGCCGGGTCATCGGTCCCCAGCATTTT. Encoded protein: CASSQDPGRVIGPQHF.

V is TRBV7-2 and J is TRBJ2-3; the D gene is possibly TRBD2 (5 bases). The CDR3 runs to 14 residues. V dropped 5 bases and J dropped 6 bases, with 15 bases sitting between them. Germline CDR1 SGHTA, CDR2 FQGNSA. As DNA, the CDR3 is TGTGCCAGCAGCCCCCGACTACTATCGGATACGCAGTATTTT. Translating gives CASSPRLLSDTQYF.

The chain uses TRBV5-1 and TRBJ1-1; D uncertain. CDR1 SGHRS and CDR2 YFSETQ come from the germline V gene. Trimming left V 1 base short and J 1 base short, with 14 bases between. The CDR3 is 16 amino acids. The CDR3 DNA is TGCGCCAGCAGCTTGAGTAGACTTCAGCGGAACACTGAAGCTTTCTTT. Residues: CASSLSRLQRNTEAFF.

This chain uses TRBV5-4 with TRBJ2-5; TRBD2 agrees at 8 bases. Germline trimming cut 2 bases from V and 0 bases from J; bases unmatched to any gene: 3. The germline V gene encodes CDR1 SGHNT and CDR2 YYREEE (reference sequence). This CDR3 is built from 15 residues. CDR3 amino acids: CASSLSRGDQETQYF. CDR3 sequence (DNA): TGTGCCAGCAGCTTATCGCGGGGGGACCAAGAGACCCAGTACTTC.

The J gene is TRBJ2-5, the V gene TRBV4-1; TRBD2 agrees at 15 bases. The CDR3 sequence is 17 residues long. Unmatched junction bases numbered 3, after V lost 0 bases and J lost 4 bases. Looked up from germline, CDR1 is MGHRA and CDR2 is YSYEKL. DNA for the CDR3: TGCGCCAGCAGCCAAGATCGGACTAGCGGGGGGGCAGAGACCCAGTACTTC. It codes for CASSQDRTSGGAETQYF.

The rearrangement uses TRBV6-5 and TRBJ1-1; D ambiguous. With 6 bases removed from V and 2 bases from J, the gap between germline ends came to 4 bases. The CDR3 spans 11 residues. The germline V gene has CDR1 MNHEY and CDR2 SVGAGI. The CDR3, as DNA: TGTGCCAGCAGAGCAAACACTGAAGCTTTCTTT. It translates to CASRANTEAFF.

This sequence joins TRBV12-3 or TRBV12-4 and TRBJ2-7, with D unclear. The CDR3 runs to 13 residues. V was pared by 5 bases and J by 0 bases, with 8 bases between. As DNA, the CDR3 is TGTGCCAGCAGTGCCCTCAGCTCCTACGAGCAGTACTTC. Translation gives CASSALSSYEQYF.